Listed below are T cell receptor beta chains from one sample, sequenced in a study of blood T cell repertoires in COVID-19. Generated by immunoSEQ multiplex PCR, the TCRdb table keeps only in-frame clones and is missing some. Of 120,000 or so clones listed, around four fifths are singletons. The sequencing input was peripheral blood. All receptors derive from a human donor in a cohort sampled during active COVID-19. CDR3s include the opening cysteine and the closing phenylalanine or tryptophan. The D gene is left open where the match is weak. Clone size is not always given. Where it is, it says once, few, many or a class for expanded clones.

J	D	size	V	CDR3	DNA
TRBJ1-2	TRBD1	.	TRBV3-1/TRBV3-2	CASSPGQVYGYTF	TGTGCCAGCAGCCCTGGACAGGTCTATGGCTACACCTTC
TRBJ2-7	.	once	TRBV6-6	CASSVREQNYEQYF	TGTGCCAGCAGTGTGAGGGAACAGAACTACGAGCAGTACTTC
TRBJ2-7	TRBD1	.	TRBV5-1	CASSFGQGNEQYF	TGCGCCAGCAGCTTTGGACAGGGAAACGAGCAGTACTTC
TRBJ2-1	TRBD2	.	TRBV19	CASSRRGLAGGSYNEQFF	TGTGCCAGTAGTCGTCGAGGACTAGCGGGCGGCTCCTACAATGAGCAGTTCTTC
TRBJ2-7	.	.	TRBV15	CATSRGRLYEQYF	TGTGCCACCAGCAGGGGGAGACTCTACGAGCAGTACTTC
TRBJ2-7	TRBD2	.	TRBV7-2	CASSFALAGPYEQYF	TGTGCCAGCAGCTTTGCTCTAGCGGGACCCTACGAGCAGTACTTC
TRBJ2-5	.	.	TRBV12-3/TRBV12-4	CASSLGQGETQYF	TGTGCCAGCAGTTTAGGCCAGGGGGAGACCCAGTACTTC
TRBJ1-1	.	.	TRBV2	CASRVELLNTEAFF	TGTGCCAGCAGGGTAGAACTTCTGAACACTGAAGCTTTCTTT
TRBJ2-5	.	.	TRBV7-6	CASSLASQPAAQETQYF	TGTGCCAGCAGCTTAGCATCACAGCCCGCTGCACAAGAGACCCAGTACTTC
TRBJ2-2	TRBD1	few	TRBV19	CASTQTGGFGELFF	TGTGCCAGTACTCAGACAGGGGGCTTCGGGGAGCTGTTTTTT
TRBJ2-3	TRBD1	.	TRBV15	CATSWTGGGTDTQYF	TGTGCCACCAGCTGGACAGGGGGGGGAACAGATACGCAGTATTTT
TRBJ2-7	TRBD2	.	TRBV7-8	CASSLVSSGGAQPYEQYF	TGTGCCAGCAGCTTAGTGTCCAGCGGGGGGGCCCAACCCTACGAGCAGTACTTC
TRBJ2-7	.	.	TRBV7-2	CASSPRSSEQYF	TGTGCCAGCAGCCCCCGGAGCTCCGAGCAGTACTTC
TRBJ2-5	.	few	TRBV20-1	CSARRETQYF	TGCAGTGCTAGACGAGAGACCCAGTACTTC
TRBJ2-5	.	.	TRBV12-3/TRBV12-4	CASSFGSETQYF	TGTGCCAGCAGTTTCGGGAGTGAGACCCAGTACTTC
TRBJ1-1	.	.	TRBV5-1	CASSETGNTEAFF	TGCGCCAGCAGCGAAACAGGAAACACTGAAGCTTTCTTT
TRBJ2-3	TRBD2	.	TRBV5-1	CASKMMGGSTDTQYF	TGCGCCAGCAAAATGATGGGGGGGAGCACAGATACGCAGTATTTT
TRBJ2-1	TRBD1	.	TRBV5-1	CASSIGQGGNEQFF	TGCGCCAGCAGCATAGGACAGGGTGGCAATGAGCAGTTCTTC
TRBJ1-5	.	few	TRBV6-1	CASSDRGVSNQPQHF	TGTGCCAGCAGTGACCGGGGGGTAAGCAATCAGCCCCAGCATTTT
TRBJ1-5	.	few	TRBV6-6	CASSFEASRQPQHF	TGTGCCAGCAGTTTTGAGGCAAGCCGTCAGCCCCAGCATTTT
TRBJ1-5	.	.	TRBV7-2	CASSPSNQPQHF	TGTGCCAGCAGCCCTTCGAATCAGCCCCAGCATTTT
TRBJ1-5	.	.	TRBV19	CASSISSLQPQHF	TGTGCCAGTAGTATAAGTAGCCTTCAGCCCCAGCATTTT
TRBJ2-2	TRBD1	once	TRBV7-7	CASRFSGQGTGELFF	TGTGCCAGCAGATTTTCGGGACAGGGGACCGGGGAGCTGTTTTTT
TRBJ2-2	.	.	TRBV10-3	CAISDVMTKAGELFF	TGTGCCATCAGTGACGTAATGACTAAGGCCGGGGAGCTGTTTTTT
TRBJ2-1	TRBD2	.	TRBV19	CASSIRGLAGNNEQFF	TGTGCCAGTAGTATAAGGGGACTAGCGGGGAACAATGAGCAGTTCTTC
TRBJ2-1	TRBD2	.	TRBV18	CASSLSAGASYNEQFF	TGTGCCAGCTCACTTTCAGCGGGGGCCTCCTACAATGAGCAGTTCTTC
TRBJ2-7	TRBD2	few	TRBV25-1	CASSEGGGLAQSEQYF	TGTGCCAGCAGTGAAGGTGGAGGACTAGCTCAATCCGAGCAGTACTTC
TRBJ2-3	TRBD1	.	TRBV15	CATRVVGRGYTDTQYF	TGTGCCACCAGGGTAGTGGGCAGGGGGTACACAGATACGCAGTATTTT
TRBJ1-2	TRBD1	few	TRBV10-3	CAISVGQGDYGYTF	TGTGCCATCAGCGTGGGACAGGGTGACTATGGCTACACCTTC
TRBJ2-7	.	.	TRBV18	CASSPPSSAYEQYF	TGTGCCAGCTCACCACCTAGTTCGGCCTACGAGCAGTACTTC
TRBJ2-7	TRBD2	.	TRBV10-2	CASKVTSGGASEQYF	TGCGCCAGCAAAGTAACTAGCGGGGGGGCCTCGGAGCAGTACTTC
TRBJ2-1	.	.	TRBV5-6	CASSTAGGGRYNEQFF	TGTGCCAGCAGCACGGCTGGGGGGGGCAGATACAATGAGCAGTTCTTC